The 11 T cell receptor beta chains below come from one sample, sequenced in a study of T cell responses to AZD1222 COVID-19 vaccine. The repertoire was sequenced with immunoSEQ multiplex PCR; TCRdb's copy has only in-frame clones and lacks some. The data contain roughly 160,000 clones, roughly 94% of them singletons. The sample consisted of peripheral blood, taken 28 days after the second AZD1222 dose. The source is an adult who received the AZD1222 COVID-19 vaccine.

CDR3 coding DNA: TGTGCCAGCAGCTCTCCAGGGGAGCTAGCCAAAAACATTCAGTACTTC. The encoded protein is CASSSPGELAKNIQYF. The chain has TRBV11-2 and TRBJ2-4; D is perhaps TRBD1 (6 bases). Germline assignment: CDR1 SGHAT and CDR2 FQNNGV. The CDR3 is 16 residues long. V was pared by 4 bases and J by 0 bases, with 13 bases between.

The J gene is TRBJ1-2, the V gene TRBV13; 7 bases map to TRBD1. The V segment lost 5 bases and the J segment 5 bases; nucleotides outside the gene matches: 14. The CDR3 totals 16 residues. Per the germline V gene, CDR1 is PRHDT and CDR2 is FYEKMQ (reference sequence). Here the CDR3 DNA reads TGTGCCAGCAGCCTGGTTTCTAGGGGGCTCGGGTATGGCTACACCTTC. Its translation is CASSLVSRGLGYGYTF.

This sequence joins TRBV5-6 and TRBJ1-2, with D perhaps TRBD1 (5 bases). This CDR3 region has 18 residues. From germline, CDR1 is SGHDT and CDR2 YYEEEE. V dropped 0 bases and J dropped 4 bases, with 22 bases sitting between them. This chain's CDR3 is CASSLGGWTNPSLYGYTF. The CDR3 DNA sequence: TGTGCCAGCAGCTTGGGGGGGTGGACCAACCCTTCTCTCTATGGCTACACCTTC.

V is TRBV7-6 and J is TRBJ2-1, with D possibly being TRBD1 or TRBD2 (7 bases each). There are 15 residues in the CDR3. Trimming cost V 5 bases and J 8 bases, with 19 bases left between them. The germline gives CDR1 SGHVS, CDR2 FNYEAQ. The CDR3 DNA reads as TGTGCCAGCAGCACCCTCAGGGGGGGTAGCGATGAGCAGTTCTTC. Its translation is CASSTLRGGSDEQFF. Supplemented by reference TRBV7-6 and TRBJ2-1, the full variable domain reads GAGVSQSPRYKVTKRGQDVALRCDPISGHVSLYWYRQALGQGPEFLTYFNYEAQQDKSGLPNDRFSAERPEGSISTLTIQRTEQRDSAMYRCASSTLRGGSDEQFFGPGTRLTVL.

This clone was seen more than once but under ten times. This chain links TRBV2 with TRBJ1-6; D not resolved. The CDR3 is 14 amino acids. The V end lost 1 base, the J end lost 7 bases, and 8 bases lay between the germline ends. CDR1 is SNHLY, CDR2 FYNNEI, per germline. CDR3 coding DNA: TGTGCCAGCAGTGAAGGAGACGGCAATTCACCCCTCCACTTT. Translated, it gives CASSEGDGNSPLHF.

V is TRBV4-2 and J is TRBJ2-6; D is undetermined. CDR1 is LGHNA, CDR2 YNFKEQ, per germline. V was cut by 6 bases and J by 0 bases, with 12 bases left in between. This CDR3 is 16 amino acids long. CDR3 nucleotide sequence: TGTGCCAGCAGTAAAGCAACTAACTCTGGGGCCAACGTCCTGACTTTC. This sequence encodes CASSKATNSGANVLTF.

V usage is TRBV5-4 and J usage is TRBJ2-7; D unresolved. V was cut by 4 bases and J by 2 bases, with 7 bases left in between. Germline CDR1 and CDR2: SGHNT and YYREEE (reference sequence). The CDR3 extends over 12 amino acids. CDR3 in DNA: TGTGCCAGCAGCACGGCTACCTACGAGCAGTACTTC. This translates into CASSTATYEQYF.

This clone has a single count. V and J are TRBV5-1 and TRBJ2-2; either TRBD1 or TRBD2 may supply D (5 bases each). CDR1 is SGHRS, CDR2 YFSETQ, per germline. The CDR3 runs to 13 residues. V lost 4 bases, J lost 7 bases, and 11 bases lay in between. CDR3 sequence: CASSVEGNGELFF. DNA of the CDR3: TGCGCCAGCAGCGTAGAGGGGAACGGGGAGCTGTTTTTT.

V is TRBV7-2 and J is TRBJ2-1; 12 bases line up with TRBD2. The ends lost 3 bases at V and 6 bases at J; junction bases unmatched: 6. This CDR3 comprises 16 residues. From germline, CDR1 is SGHTA and CDR2 FQGNSA. The CDR3 DNA reads as TGTGCCAGCAGCTTCAGACCTAGCGGGAGGGGCAATGAGCAGTTCTTC. Translating gives CASSFRPSGRGNEQFF.

V gene TRBV5-1 combines with J gene TRBJ2-4, with 11 positions matching TRBD1. CDR3 length: 15 residues. Germline trimming cut 4 bases from V and 6 bases from J; bases unmatched to any gene: 6. Germline V lookup: CDR1 SGHRS, CDR2 YFSETQ. CDR3 amino acids: CASSLDRGPGNIQYF. CDR3 coding DNA: TGCGCCAGCAGCCTGGACAGGGGGCCCGGAAACATTCAGTACTTC.

V usage is TRBV9 and J usage is TRBJ2-3; TRBD2 agrees at 13 bases. The V and J ends lost 0 bases and 0 bases, in that order; junction bases with no gene match: 4. Germline assignment: CDR1 SGDLS and CDR2 YYNGEE. The CDR3 runs 18 residues. CDR3 protein: CASSVDGTSGTSTDTQYF. For the CDR3, the DNA is TGTGCCAGCAGCGTAGACGGGACTAGCGGGACTAGCACAGATACGCAGTATTTT.